Listed below are T cell receptor beta chains from one sample, sequenced in a study of early T cells in non-severe SARS-CoV-2 infection. TCRdb used MiXCR to reprocess the 5' RACE reads, holding one entry per CDR3 protein. The sample has 86,000 or so distinct CDR3 sequences, 5% to 7% seen once. Sequenced input: whole blood. These TCRs come from an adult who was a healthcare worker with PCR-confirmed SARS-CoV-2 infection or an uninfected control (not recorded which). Both conserved end residues are part of each CDR3. Each record gives: J gene, D gene, clone size, V gene, CDR3 DNA, CDR3 protein. The D gene is left open where the match is weak. Clone size is shown for a subset of rows, as once, few, many or a class of expanded clone.

J: TRBJ2-3; D: TRBD1; size: many; V: TRBV10-3; DNA: TGTGCCATCAGTGGAGGACAGGGAAAGAGGGCAGATACGCAGTATTTT; CDR3: CAISGGQGKRADTQYF
J: TRBJ1-1; D: -; size: many; V: TRBV7-9; DNA: TGTGCCAGCAGCGCCGACGTGAACACTGAAGCTTTCTTT; CDR3: CASSADVNTEAFF
J: TRBJ1-1; D: -; size: many; V: TRBV3-1; DNA: TGTGCCAGCAGCCCGGGTTTATGGAACACTGAAGCTTTCTTT; CDR3: CASSPGLWNTEAFF
J: TRBJ2-7; D: TRBD2; size: -; V: TRBV9; DNA: TGTGCCAGCAGCAGAACCCGAGGTAGCGGGTGGGACGAGCAGTACTTC; CDR3: CASSRTRGSGWDEQYF
J: TRBJ1-2; D: TRBD1; size: few; V: TRBV6-5; DNA: TGTGCCAGCAGTTCCCGGGACAGGGGGCGTACAAATACCTTC; CDR3: CASSSRDRGRTNTF
J: TRBJ2-7; D: -; size: -; V: TRBV28; DNA: TGTGCCAGCAGTTATTGGGAGCAGTACTTC; CDR3: CASSYWEQYF
J: TRBJ1-1; D: -; size: -; V: TRBV2; DNA: TGTGCCAGCACCGATTCCGGACGGGTTAGCACTGAAGCTTTCTTT; CDR3: CASTDSGRVSTEAFF
J: TRBJ2-7; D: -; size: -; V: TRBV28; DNA: TGTGCCAGCAGTTCATACGGGACAACTCTCGAGCAGTACTTC; CDR3: CASSSYGTTLEQYF
J: TRBJ2-3; D: -; size: few; V: TRBV11-2; DNA: TGTGCCAGCAGCTTAGTCATATCGGATACGCAGTATTTT; CDR3: CASSLVISDTQYF
J: TRBJ2-4; D: -; size: many; V: TRBV4-2; DNA: TGTGCCAGCAGCCAAGGAGGGTTAGGCAAAAACATTCAGTACTTC; CDR3: CASSQGGLGKNIQYF
J: TRBJ2-5; D: -; size: many; V: TRBV7-9; DNA: TGCGCCAGCGGGGCCCGGGGGCAGGAAGAGACCCAGTACTTC; CDR3: CASGARGQEETQYF
J: TRBJ2-3; D: -; size: many; V: TRBV2; DNA: TGTGCCAGCAGGCCCCTACCGAAGACAGAGAACACAGATACGCAGTATTTT; CDR3: CASRPLPKTENTDTQYF
J: TRBJ2-3; D: -; size: many; V: TRBV5-1; DNA: TGCGCCAGCAGCTTGGTATTCTTCCTACATCTTAGCACAGATACGCAGTATTTT; CDR3: CASSLVFFLHLSTDTQYF
J: TRBJ2-1; D: -; size: many; V: TRBV4-1; DNA: TGCGCCAGCAGCCAAGATTGGGGTAGCTCCAACTCCTACAATGAGCAGTTCTTC; CDR3: CASSQDWGSSNSYNEQFF
J: TRBJ1-1; D: TRBD1; size: -; V: TRBV7-2; DNA: TGTGCCAGCAGCTTTGCTGGACAGGGTCGGAGCACTGAAGCTTTCTTT; CDR3: CASSFAGQGRSTEAFF
J: TRBJ1-1; D: TRBD1; size: -; V: TRBV29-1; DNA: TGCAGCTCCCGGGACAGGGGGAACACTGAAGCTTTCTTT; CDR3: CSSRDRGNTEAFF
J: TRBJ1-5; D: -; size: many; V: TRBV6-1; DNA: TGTGCCAGCAGTCCACAACCGGCCGGCTATAGCAATCAGCCCCAGCATTTT; CDR3: CASSPQPAGYSNQPQHF
J: TRBJ2-3; D: TRBD2; size: many; V: TRBV7-9; DNA: TGTGCCAGCAGCTTTGGCAGGGCTACTAGCGGGGTCACAGATACGCAGTATTTT; CDR3: CASSFGRATSGVTDTQYF
J: TRBJ1-1; D: -; size: -; V: TRBV18; DNA: TGTGCCAGCTCACCCGACCGCCTGAACACTGAAGCTTTCTTT; CDR3: CASSPDRLNTEAFF
J: TRBJ2-3; D: -; size: few; V: TRBV11-2; DNA: TGTGCCAGCAGCCTTCGACGGGGAGATACGCAGTATTTT; CDR3: CASSLRRGDTQYF
J: TRBJ2-1; D: -; size: -; V: TRBV10-1; DNA: TGCGCCAGCAGTGGTGGAAACTCCTACAATGAGCAGTTCTTC; CDR3: CASSGGNSYNEQFF
J: TRBJ2-1; D: TRBD1; size: many; V: TRBV19; DNA: TGTGCCACCCAGGGACAGGGGAGCTACAATGAGCAGTTCTTC; CDR3: CATQGQGSYNEQFF
J: TRBJ1-2; D: -; size: -; V: TRBV20-1; DNA: TGCAGTGCTAGAGTCACTGTTGGCTACACCTTC; CDR3: CSARVTVGYTF
J: TRBJ2-5; D: -; size: few; V: TRBV5-1; DNA: TGCGCCAGCAGCTTGGGCACTCCCGGGGAGACCCAGTACTTC; CDR3: CASSLGTPGETQYF
J: TRBJ2-1; D: TRBD1; size: many; V: TRBV23-1; DNA: TGCGCCAGCCCGAGACAGGGGACAGGGACGTTTTGGGATGAGCAGTTCTTC; CDR3: CASPRQGTGTFWDEQFF
J: TRBJ1-3; D: -; size: few; V: TRBV10-3; DNA: TGTGCCACTCGGGGCGAAAACACCATATATTTT; CDR3: CATRGENTIYF
J: TRBJ1-1; D: -; size: -; V: TRBV6-5; DNA: TGTGCCAGCAGTTACACCCAGGGAGGACTGAACACTGAAGCTTTCTTT; CDR3: CASSYTQGGLNTEAFF
J: TRBJ1-5; D: TRBD1; size: -; V: TRBV6-2/TRBV6-3; DNA: TGTGCCAGCAGTTACTTGACAGGGGATCAGCCCCAGCATTTT; CDR3: CASSYLTGDQPQHF
J: TRBJ1-2; D: -; size: many; V: TRBV9; DNA: TGTGCCAGCAGCGTAGTGGCGGAATCTGGCTACACCTTC; CDR3: CASSVVAESGYTF
J: TRBJ2-1; D: -; size: many; V: TRBV10-3; DNA: TGTGCCATCAAAAGCGGGCCCAACAATGAGCAGTTCTTC; CDR3: CAIKSGPNNEQFF
J: TRBJ2-1; D: TRBD2; size: few; V: TRBV11-2; DNA: TGTGCCAGCAGCTTCATAGCGGGAGGAATCGATGAGCAGTTCTTC; CDR3: CASSFIAGGIDEQFF
J: TRBJ1-5; D: TRBD1; size: few; V: TRBV19; DNA: TGTGCCAGTAGCGGACAGGGCCCCAATCAGCCCCAGCATTTT; CDR3: CASSGQGPNQPQHF
J: TRBJ2-3; D: -; size: -; V: TRBV7-2; DNA: TGTGCCAGCAGCTTAGCGGGGAAGGGGGGCACAGATACGCAGTATTTT; CDR3: CASSLAGKGGTDTQYF
J: TRBJ1-5; D: -; size: -; V: TRBV27; DNA: TGTGCCAGCAGTAAGTTGGGGGCTGGGCAGCCCCAGCATTTT; CDR3: CASSKLGAGQPQHF
J: TRBJ2-1; D: -; size: many; V: TRBV7-9; DNA: TGTGCCAGCAGCTCTTCGGGGGGCACTGAGCAGTTCTTC; CDR3: CASSSSGGTEQFF
J: TRBJ1-1; D: -; size: few; V: TRBV20-1; DNA: TGCAGTGCTGGAGGGTCCATGAACACTGAAGCTTTCTTT; CDR3: CSAGGSMNTEAFF
J: TRBJ2-5; D: -; size: -; V: TRBV5-1; DNA: TGCGCCAGCAGCACCGGGATCGAAGAGACCCAGTACTTC; CDR3: CASSTGIEETQYF
J: TRBJ1-5; D: -; size: many; V: TRBV12-3/TRBV12-4; DNA: TGTGCCAGCAGTTTAGCAGGGGCGATCAATCAGCCCCAGCATTTT; CDR3: CASSLAGAINQPQHF
J: TRBJ2-1; D: TRBD1; size: many; V: TRBV7-6; DNA: TGTGCCAGCAGCGGTGGGACAGGGGGCTGGAATGAGCAGTTCTTC; CDR3: CASSGGTGGWNEQFF
J: TRBJ2-7; D: TRBD2; size: many; V: TRBV20-1; DNA: TGCAGTGCTAGAGATCATGGGACTACCTACGAGCAGTACTTC; CDR3: CSARDHGTTYEQYF
J: TRBJ2-2; D: -; size: many; V: TRBV7-8; DNA: TGTGCCAGCAGCTTATCGGGGACGGGGAACACCGGGGAGCTGTTTTTT; CDR3: CASSLSGTGNTGELFF
J: TRBJ2-1; D: TRBD2; size: many; V: TRBV13; DNA: TGTGCCAGCAGCCCAGTAGCGGGGGGGCCTGGGGAGCAGTTCTTC; CDR3: CASSPVAGGPGEQFF
J: TRBJ2-3; D: -; size: few; V: TRBV29-1; DNA: TGCAGCGTTGGTGTCAGAGACACAGATACGCAGTATTTT; CDR3: CSVGVRDTDTQYF
J: TRBJ1-5; D: TRBD1; size: many; V: TRBV6-5; DNA: TGTGCCAGCAGCCCCCTGGGGGGACAGGGGATCAATCAGCCCCAGCATTTT; CDR3: CASSPLGGQGINQPQHF
J: TRBJ2-7; D: -; size: -; V: TRBV6-5; DNA: TGTGCCAGCAGTTACGGGCCTACTACCTACGAGCAGTACTTC; CDR3: CASSYGPTTYEQYF
J: TRBJ2-7; D: TRBD2; size: few; V: TRBV28; DNA: TGTGCCAGCAGTTTTCCTAGCGGGAATGAGGAGCAGTACTTC; CDR3: CASSFPSGNEEQYF
J: TRBJ1-1; D: -; size: -; V: TRBV5-1; DNA: TGCGCCAGCAGCTTGGGGACAGCAATGAACACTGAAGCTTTCTTT; CDR3: CASSLGTAMNTEAFF
J: TRBJ2-1; D: TRBD2; size: few; V: TRBV11-3; DNA: TGTGCCAGCAGCTTAGATTCGGTAGCGGGAGGGATCTACAATGAGCAGTTCTTC; CDR3: CASSLDSVAGGIYNEQFF
J: TRBJ2-7; D: -; size: many; V: TRBV5-4; DNA: TGTGCCAGGACCGGGGGGCAAACCGTCGACGAGAGGAATATCCCTAACGCTTACGAGCAGTACTTC; CDR3: CARTGGQTVDERNIPNAYEQYF
J: TRBJ1-5; D: -; size: few; V: TRBV20-1; DNA: TGCAGTGCTAGAGATCGTTTCGATCAGCCCCAGCATTTT; CDR3: CSARDRFDQPQHF
J: TRBJ1-2; D: -; size: many; V: TRBV6-5; DNA: TGTGCCAGCCGTACCCTGCTCTATGGCTACACCTTC; CDR3: CASRTLLYGYTF
J: TRBJ1-5; D: -; size: few; V: TRBV12-5; DNA: TGTGCTAGTGGTCTCGGACGGGGGGTTAATCAGCCCCAGCATTTT; CDR3: CASGLGRGVNQPQHF